Following are 21 T cell receptor beta chains from one sample sequenced in a study of cytomegalovirus exposure and HLA in healthy donors. Primers included in the PCR were 60 Vbeta and 13 Jbeta primers. Generated by immunoSEQ multiplex PCR, the TCRdb table keeps only in-frame clones and is missing some. The sample lists around 150,000 clones; roughly 10% were seen once. Material for sequencing was PBMCs. All receptors come from a male donor in good health and CMV-seronegative.

The J gene is TRBJ2-7, the V gene TRBV5-1; no firm D call. The CDR3 has 15 residues. In germline, CDR1 is SGHRS, CDR2 YFSETQ. V lost 0 bases and J 0 bases, leaving 10 bases between the germline ends. The CDR3 nucleotides read TGCGCCAGCAGCTTGGCCCAGTTAAGCTCCTACGAGCAGTACTTC. Residues: CASSLAQLSSYEQYF. The full variable domain, completed using reference TRBV5-1 and TRBJ2-7, is KAGVTQTPRYLIKTRGQQVTLSCSPISGHRSVSWYQQTPGQGLQFLFEYFSETQRNKGNFPGRFSGRQFSNSRSEMNVSTLELGDSALYLCASSLAQLSSYEQYFGPGTRLTVT.

V gene TRBV10-3 combines with J gene TRBJ1-1; 8 bases fit TRBD1. Germline CDR1 ENHRY, CDR2 SYGVKD. This CDR3 is 14 amino acids long. The J segment lost 5 bases and the V segment lost 6 bases, leaving 8 bases of the junction unmatched. CDR3 DNA sequence: TGTGCCATCAGAACAGGGGGGTTTATGACTGAAGCTTTCTTT. Its protein product is CAIRTGGFMTEAFF.

The DNA of the CDR3 is TGTGCCTGGAGTGGGGGACAGCGAAACTCCTACGAGCAGTACTTC. This codes for CAWSGGQRNSYEQYF. The rearrangement joins TRBV30 to TRBJ2-7; 7 nucleotides align to TRBD1. Germline assignment: CDR1 GTSNPN and CDR2 SVGIG (reference sequence). V dropped 1 base and J dropped 0; count of bases not matched to a gene: 6. This CDR3 has 15 residues.

The CDR3: CASSITGLAGQDTQYF. The CDR3 bases are TGTGCCAGTAGTATCACGGGACTAGCGGGACAAGATACGCAGTATTTT. This chain connects TRBV19 to TRBJ2-3, with 13 bases matching TRBD2. The J segment lost 5 bases and the V segment lost 3 bases, leaving 5 bases of the junction unmatched. There are 16 residues in the CDR3. Germline V CDR1 and CDR2: LNHDA, SQIVND (reference sequence).

This clone was counted between two and nine times. This sequence joins TRBV7-8 and TRBJ2-1; TRBD2 matches at 12 bases. With V trimmed by 6 bases and J by 9 bases, 3 bases remained unmatched. Germline CDR1 reads SGHVS; CDR2 reads FQNEAQ. The CDR3 extends over 13 amino acids. This CDR3 is CASSPLAGGEQFF. CDR3 sequence (DNA): TGTGCCAGCAGTCCACTAGCGGGGGGTGAGCAGTTCTTC. Supplemented by reference TRBV7-8 and TRBJ2-1, the full variable domain reads GAGVSQSPRYKVAKRGQDVALRCDPISGHVSLFWYQQALGQGPEFLTYFQNEAQLDKSGLPSDRFFAERPEGSVSTLKIQRTQQEDSAVYLCASSPLAGGEQFFGPGTRLTVL.

The CDR3 bases are TGTGCCAGCAGTGACCGAGGGGGCAGGGTTTGGGTAAACACTGAAGCTTTCTTT. As protein: CASSDRGGRVWVNTEAFF. V gene TRBV28 combines with J gene TRBJ1-1; 7 nucleotides match TRBD1. CDR1 and CDR2 from the germline V gene are MDHEN and SYDVKM. The CDR3 runs 18 residues. Losses at the gene ends were 5 bases for V and 2 bases for J; bases not matched to a gene: 17.

Only a few counts were recorded for this clone. The chain carries TRBV7-2 and TRBJ1-2, with a possible D match to TRBD1 (5 bases). This CDR3 contains 13 residues. CDR1 SGHTA and CDR2 FQGNSA come from the germline V gene. V was trimmed by 3 bases and J by 5 bases, leaving 10 bases between them. This chain's CDR3 is CASSFTGVYGYTF. CDR3 sequence (DNA): TGTGCCAGCAGCTTTACAGGTGTTTATGGCTACACCTTC.

This clone was seen only a few times. The chain recombines TRBV29-1 with TRBJ1-1, with 8 bases that match TRBD1. With 4 bases clipped from V and 2 bases from J, the junction kept 6 bases outside the gene matches. This CDR3 is 14 amino acids long. In germline, CDR1 is SQVTM, CDR2 ANQGSEA. The CDR3 bases are TGCAGCGTTGTTGTCAGGGGGCGAAACACTGAAGCTTTCTTT. This codes for CSVVVRGRNTEAFF.

This clone was observed a few times. CDR3: CASIMRGGDTEAFF. CDR3 bases: TGTGCCAGCATCATGAGGGGGGGGGACACTGAAGCTTTCTTT. The chain combines TRBV6-6 with TRBJ1-1; possibly TRBD1 for D (6 bases). The germline V gene has CDR1 MNHNY and CDR2 SVGAGI (reference sequence). Trimming pared 7 bases from V and 3 bases from J, leaving 15 bases between. The CDR3 length is 14 residues.

V is TRBV7-2 and J is TRBJ2-7; 7 bases fit TRBD2. In germline, CDR1 is SGHTA, CDR2 FQGNSA. The CDR3 spans 18 residues. V lost 5 bases to trimming and J lost 3 bases; unmatched junction nucleotides: 19. The CDR3 protein is CASSNMGRGLGTLYEQYF. In nucleotides, the CDR3 is TGTGCCAGCAGCAATATGGGGCGGGGGTTAGGTACCCTCTACGAGCAGTACTTC.

This clone has just a few counts. This sequence joins TRBV6-5 and TRBJ1-1; D ambiguous. Germline V gene data show CDR1 as MNHEY and CDR2 as SVGAGI. V lost 10 bases and J lost 0, with 12 bases in between. This CDR3 region has 13 residues. The CDR3 sequence: CATAGFVNTEAFF. The CDR3 DNA follows: TGTGCCACCGCGGGGTTCGTGAACACTGAAGCTTTCTTT.

This clone has a handful of counts. The chain combines TRBV29-1 with TRBJ2-5; weak D call: TRBD1 (5 bases). The J call may be in error: the DNA end matches TRBJ2-7 better. The CDR3 is made up of 11 amino acids. From germline, CDR1 is SQVTM and CDR2 ANQGSEA. CDR3 amino acids: CSVQGPYEQYF. The CDR3 bases are TGCAGCGTCCAGGGCCCATACGAGCAGTACTTC.

The V call is TRBV4-2, the J call TRBJ2-1; weak D call: TRBD1 (5 bases). The CDR3 has 15 residues. Germline V lookup: CDR1 LGHNA, CDR2 YNFKEQ. V was cut by 0 bases and J by 2 bases, with 8 bases left in between. Here the CDR3 reads CASSQDRAAYNEQFF. CDR3 DNA sequence: TGTGCCAGCAGCCAAGACAGGGCGGCCTACAATGAGCAGTTCTTC.

The chain uses TRBV7-8 and TRBJ1-5; no reliable D call. The CDR3 has 16 residues. Trimming cost V 3 bases and J 6 bases, with 18 bases left between them. CDR1 and CDR2 (germline): SGHVS, FQNEAQ. This CDR3 is CASSFDRYLRGQPQHF. DNA of the CDR3: TGTGCCAGCAGCTTCGACCGTTACCTTCGGGGTCAGCCCCAGCATTTT.

The chain has TRBV28 and TRBJ1-2, with D maybe TRBD1 (5 bases). Deletions cut 2 bases from V and 8 bases from J, with 12 bases between. CDR1 MDHEN and CDR2 SYDVKM come from the germline V gene. This CDR3 is 13 amino acids long. This chain's CDR3 is CASSLNQGRGYTF. CDR3 in DNA: TGTGCCAGCAGTTTAAACCAGGGTCGCGGCTACACCTTC.

This clone was detected only a few times. The chain employs TRBV27 and TRBJ2-5, with TRBD1 matching over 7 bases. The trim removed 6 bases at V and 5 bases at J, leaving 6 bases unmatched. CDR1 MNHEY and CDR2 SMNVEV come from the germline V gene (reference sequence). The length of the CDR3 is 13 residues. CDR3 sequence reads: CASSRQGFETQYF. The DNA for the CDR3 is TGTGCCAGCAGCCGACAGGGATTTGAGACCCAGTACTTC.

This clone was found a few times. V usage is TRBV4-3 and J usage is TRBJ2-2; no clear D gene. The CDR3 length is 14 residues. The germline V gene has CDR1 LGHNA and CDR2 YSLEER. The V and J ends lost 0 bases and 1 base respectively, with 3 bases between them. This CDR3 is CASSQDKNTGELFF. DNA of the CDR3: TGCGCCAGCAGCCAAGATAAGAACACCGGGGAGCTGTTTTTT.

CDR3 amino acids: CASSGTGVAGNTIYF. Written as DNA, the CDR3 is TGTGCCAGCAGCGGTACAGGGGTGGCTGGAAACACCATATATTTT. This sequence joins TRBV9 and TRBJ1-3; 7 bases line up with TRBD1. Germline V gene sequence: CDR1 SGDLS, CDR2 YYNGEE. This CDR3 contains 15 residues. J was trimmed by 2 bases and V by 3 bases; bases with no gene match: 5.

This chain uses TRBV7-3 with TRBJ2-1; 8 bases match TRBD2. The CDR3 runs 15 residues. Germline CDR1 is SGHTA and CDR2 is FQGTGA. The V and J ends lost 4 bases and 8 bases, in that order; junction bases with no gene match: 10. The CDR3 here is CASSSTPGGYYEQFF. CDR3 sequence (DNA): TGTGCCAGCAGCTCCACGCCGGGGGGGTACTATGAGCAGTTCTTC.

The V gene is TRBV28, the J gene TRBJ1-5, with 7 bases identical to TRBD1. The germline gives CDR1 MDHEN, CDR2 SYDVKM. V was pared by 1 base and J by 3 bases, with 3 bases of the junction left unmatched. This CDR3 region has 15 residues. CDR3 in DNA: TGTGCCAGCAGTTTATTCAGGGGGACCAATCAGCCCCAGCATTTT. Amino acid sequence: CASSLFRGTNQPQHF.

The gene calls are TRBV6-5 and TRBJ2-7; 7 bases line up with TRBD1. Germline V lookup: CDR1 MNHEY, CDR2 SVGAGI. CDR3 length equals 16 residues. Unmatched junction bases numbered 8, after V lost 0 bases and J lost 3 bases. The CDR3 reads CASSYSSGQSLYEQYF. CDR3 DNA sequence: TGTGCCAGCAGTTACTCCTCGGGACAGTCTCTCTACGAGCAGTACTTC.